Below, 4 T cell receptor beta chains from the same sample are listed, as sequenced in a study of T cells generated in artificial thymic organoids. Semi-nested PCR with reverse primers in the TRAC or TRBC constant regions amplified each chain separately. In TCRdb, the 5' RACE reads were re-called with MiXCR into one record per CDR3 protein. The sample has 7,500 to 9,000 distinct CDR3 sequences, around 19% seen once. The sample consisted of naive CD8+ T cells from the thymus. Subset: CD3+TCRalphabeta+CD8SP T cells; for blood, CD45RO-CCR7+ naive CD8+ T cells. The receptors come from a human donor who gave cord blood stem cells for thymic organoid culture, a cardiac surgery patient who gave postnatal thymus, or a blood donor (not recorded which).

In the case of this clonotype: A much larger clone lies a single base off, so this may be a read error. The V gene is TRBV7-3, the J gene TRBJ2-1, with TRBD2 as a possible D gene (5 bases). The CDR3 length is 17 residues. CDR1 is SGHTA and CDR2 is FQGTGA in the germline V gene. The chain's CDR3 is CTSSLNRDGVSYNEQFF. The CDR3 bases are TGTACCAGCAGCTTAAATCGTGACGGGGTCTCCTACAATGAGCAGTTCTTC.

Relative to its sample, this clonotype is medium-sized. The CDR3 DNA reads TGTGCCAGCAGTTTATCGTCGGGGGGGTACAATGAGCAGTTCTTC. As protein: CASSLSSGGYNEQFF. The gene calls are TRBV27 and TRBJ2-1; 8 positions match TRBD2. The CDR3 spans 15 residues. Germline V gene data show CDR1 as MNHEY and CDR2 as SMNVEV (reference sequence). The V segment lost 0 bases and the J segment 4 bases; nucleotides outside the gene matches: 2.

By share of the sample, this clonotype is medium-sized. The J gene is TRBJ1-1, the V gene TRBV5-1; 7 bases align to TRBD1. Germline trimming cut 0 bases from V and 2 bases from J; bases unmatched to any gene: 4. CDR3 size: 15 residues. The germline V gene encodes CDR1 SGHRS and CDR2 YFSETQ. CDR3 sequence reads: CASSLDRGHNTEAFF. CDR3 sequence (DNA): TGCGCCAGCAGCTTGGACAGGGGCCATAACACTGAAGCTTTCTTT.

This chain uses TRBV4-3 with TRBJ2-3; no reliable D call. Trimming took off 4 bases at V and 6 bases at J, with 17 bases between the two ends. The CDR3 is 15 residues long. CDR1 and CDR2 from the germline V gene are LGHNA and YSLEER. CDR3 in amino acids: CASSLWFGQPDTQYF. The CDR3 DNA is TGCGCCAGCAGCCTCTGGTTTGGGCAGCCGGATACGCAGTATTTT.